The 10 T cell receptor beta chains below come from one sample, sequenced in a study of identical twins. From the 5' RACE reads, TCRdb called clonotypes with MiXCR, one entry per CDR3 protein. The sample holds about 900,000 distinct CDR3 sequences; around 12% are singletons and the top ten take roughly 1.5%. This sample was shared with a second study, whose subject was yellow fever vaccine responses in identical twins.

Sequenced: PBMCs. The receptors derive from a young woman in good health.

This CDR3 reads CATSRDLKYQETQYF. CDR3 nucleotide sequence: TGTGCCACCAGCAGAGACTTGAAGTACCAAGAGACCCAGTACTTC. The chain employs TRBV15 and TRBJ2-5; D gene unclear. V gave up 0 bases and J gave up 0 bases, with 8 bases separating them. The CDR3 has 15 residues. Germline values: CDR1 LNHNV, CDR2 YYDKDF (reference sequence).

This rearrangement joins TRBV28 to TRBJ2-1; D call uncertain. Germline V gene sequence: CDR1 MDHEN, CDR2 SYDVKM. The CDR3 has 13 amino acids. V gave up 5 bases and J gave up 7 bases, with 12 bases separating them. CDR3 coding DNA: TGTGCCAGCAGTCCCTCCCGTAGGAATGAGCAGTTCTTC. Translation gives CASSPSRRNEQFF.

This clonotype was counted a few times. V and J are TRBV19 and TRBJ2-3; 9 bases are shared with TRBD1. Unmatched junction bases numbered 5, after V lost 7 bases and J lost 3 bases. CDR1 LNHDA and CDR2 SQIVND come from the germline V gene (reference sequence). The CDR3 sequence is 14 residues long. DNA for the CDR3: TGTGCCAGTAAAGGGGACAGGGTTACAGATACGCAGTATTTT. Its protein product is CASKGDRVTDTQYF.

The chain recombines TRBV6-5 with TRBJ2-7; D gene ambiguous. CDR1 and CDR2 (germline): MNHEY, SVGAGI. The ends were cut back, 2 bases at V and 4 bases at J, with 9 bases in the middle. The CDR3 is 13 residues long. The CDR3 sequence is CASSYAEAYEQYV. Here the CDR3 DNA reads TGTGCCAGCAGTTACGCCGAAGCGTACGAGCAGTACGTC.

This clonotype was recorded a few times. The genes are TRBV12-3 or TRBV12-4 and TRBJ2-1; D might be TRBD1 (7 bases). Trimming shortened V by 5 bases and J by 6 bases, and 23 bases separated the two germline ends. The CDR3 is 17 residues long. The chain's CDR3 is CASSPTGGTKGANEQFF. CDR3 DNA sequence: TGTGCCAGCAGTCCCACCGGAGGGACAAAGGGGGCCAATGAGCAGTTCTTC.

This clonotype was detected many times. The chain carries TRBV25-1 and TRBJ2-1, with D uncertain. Germline assignment: CDR1 MGHDK and CDR2 SYGVNS. The ends were cut back, 9 bases at V and 8 bases at J, with 14 bases in the middle. The CDR3 length is 12 residues. The CDR3: CASNRAPDEQFF. The CDR3 DNA follows: TGTGCCAGTAACCGGGCCCCTGATGAGCAGTTCTTC.

V and J are TRBV12-3 or TRBV12-4 and TRBJ2-4, with no clear D. With 5 bases removed from V and 0 bases from J, the gap between germline ends came to 11 bases. This CDR3 is built from 15 residues. The CDR3 nucleotides read TGTGCCAGCAGTCTCCCGCCCCCAGCCAAAAACATTCAGTACTTC. Translated: CASSLPPPAKNIQYF.

The chain employs TRBV29-1 and TRBJ1-2, with D possibly matching TRBD1 (6 bases). V dropped 4 bases and J dropped 1 base, with 10 bases sitting between them. This CDR3 spans 13 amino acids. From germline, CDR1 is SQVTM and CDR2 ANQGSEA. CDR3 nucleotide sequence: TGCAGCGTTGCGGCAGGGGTTAACTATGGCTACACCTTC. Protein product: CSVAAGVNYGYTF. Full variable domain (rest looked up from reference TRBV29-1 and TRBJ1-2): SAVISQKPSRDICQRGTSLTIQCQVDSQVTMMFWYRQQPGQSLTLIATANQGSEATYESGFVIDKFPISRPNLTFSTLTVSNMSPEDSSIYLCSVAAGVNYGYTFGSGTRLTVV.

This clonotype was counted a few times. The chain has TRBV5-1 and TRBJ2-1; D remains ambiguous. Germline V lookup: CDR1 SGHRS, CDR2 YFSETQ. The CDR3 runs 16 residues. V dropped 0 bases and J dropped 0 bases, with 10 bases sitting between them. This chain's CDR3 is CASSLDPSSSYNEQFF. The CDR3 DNA sequence: TGCGCCAGCAGCTTGGACCCATCGAGCTCCTACAATGAGCAGTTCTTC.

This clonotype was observed a handful of times. The rearrangement links TRBV7-3 to TRBJ2-1; D is possibly TRBD1 or TRBD2 (6 bases each). The germline V gene encodes CDR1 SGHTA and CDR2 FQGTGA. The CDR3 totals 15 residues. Trimming left V 2 bases short and J 5 bases short, with 13 bases between. Here the CDR3 DNA reads TGTGCCAGCAGCTTATCTGGGGGGACAAACAATGAGCAGTTCTTC. Encoded protein: CASSLSGGTNNEQFF.